This TCR beta chain was identified during a study of T cell responses to AZD1222 COVID-19 vaccine. Details on this clone: No antigen is known for it.

General study points: Nearly half of unique spike-specific TCRs reportedly avoided B.1.351 and B.1.1.7 mutated regions. Among AZD1222 vaccinees, only 5 to 7 were seropositive at baseline.

Using immunoSEQ multiplex PCR, the repertoire was profiled, and TCRdb retains in-frame clones only, with some absent. The sample includes about 190,000 clones, roughly 90% of them seen just once. Between the trimmed V and J ends, which lost 5 bases and 3 bases, there was a span of 12 bases. The CDR3 spans 14 residues. Germline-derived CDR1 and CDR2 are SGHTA and FQGNSA. Here the sequenced sample was peripheral blood, taken on day 0 of AZD1222 vaccination. This receptor was identified in an adult in good health. The rearrangement uses TRBV7-2 and TRBJ2-3; D ambiguous. CDR3 loop: CASSLRPTTDTQYF. CDR3 bases: TGTGCCAGCAGCCTGCGACCGACGACAGATACGCAGTATTTT.